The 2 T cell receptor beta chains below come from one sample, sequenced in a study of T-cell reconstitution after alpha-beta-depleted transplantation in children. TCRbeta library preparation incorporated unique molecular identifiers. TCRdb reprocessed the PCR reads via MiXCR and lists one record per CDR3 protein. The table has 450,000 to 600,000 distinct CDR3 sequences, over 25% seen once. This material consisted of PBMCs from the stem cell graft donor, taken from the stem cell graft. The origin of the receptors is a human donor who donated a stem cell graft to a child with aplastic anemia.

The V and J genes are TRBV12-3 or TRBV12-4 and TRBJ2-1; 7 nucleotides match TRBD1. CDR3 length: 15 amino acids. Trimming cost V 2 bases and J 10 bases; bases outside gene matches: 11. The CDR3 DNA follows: TGTGCCAGCAGTTTAAGGTCAGGGGGTTCGGGGGAGCAGTTCTTC. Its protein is CASSLRSGGSGEQFF.

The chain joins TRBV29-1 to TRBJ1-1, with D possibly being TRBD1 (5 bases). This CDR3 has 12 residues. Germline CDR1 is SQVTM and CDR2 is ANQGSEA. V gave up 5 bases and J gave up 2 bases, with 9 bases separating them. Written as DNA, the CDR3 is TGCAGCGTTCAGGGTATCAACACTGAAGCTTTCTTT. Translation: CSVQGINTEAFF.